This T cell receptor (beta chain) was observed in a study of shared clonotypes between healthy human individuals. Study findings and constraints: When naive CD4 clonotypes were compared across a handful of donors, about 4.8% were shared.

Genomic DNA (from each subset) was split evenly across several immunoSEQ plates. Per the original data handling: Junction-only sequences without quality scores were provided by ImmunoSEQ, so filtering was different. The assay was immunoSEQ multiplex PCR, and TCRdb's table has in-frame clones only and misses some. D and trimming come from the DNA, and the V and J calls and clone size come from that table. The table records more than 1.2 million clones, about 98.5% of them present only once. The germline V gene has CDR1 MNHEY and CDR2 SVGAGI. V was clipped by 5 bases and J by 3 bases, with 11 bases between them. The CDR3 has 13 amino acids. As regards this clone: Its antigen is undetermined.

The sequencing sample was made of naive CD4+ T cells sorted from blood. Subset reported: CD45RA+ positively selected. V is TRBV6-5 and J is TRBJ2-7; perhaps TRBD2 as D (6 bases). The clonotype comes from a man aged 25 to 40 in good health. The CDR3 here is CASSAARGYEQYF. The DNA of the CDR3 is TGTGCCAGCAGTGCCGCGCGGGGCTACGAGCAGTACTTC.